The T cell receptor beta chain under discussion was sequenced for a study of OX40 agonist ivuxolimab in advanced cancers. The protocol was immunoSEQ multiplex PCR, while the TCRdb copy is restricted to in-frame clones and leaves out a portion. This sample has tens of thousands of clones, with about nine tenths found just once. V lost 1 base and J lost 10, with 11 bases in between. The CDR3 length is 14 residues. Per the germline V gene, CDR1 is MGHDK and CDR2 is SYGVNS. The chain joins TRBV25-1 to TRBJ1-6, with unresolved D. The receptor was derived from an adult with an advanced solid tumor such as melanoma, head and neck, liver or kidney cancer. The specimen was CD4+ or CD8+ T cells sorted from blood, collected in a trial of the OX40 agonist ivuxolimab. This chain's CDR3 is CASSELWAWSPLHF. CDR3 nucleotides: TGTGCCAGCAGTGAATTATGGGCTTGGTCACCCCTCCACTTT.